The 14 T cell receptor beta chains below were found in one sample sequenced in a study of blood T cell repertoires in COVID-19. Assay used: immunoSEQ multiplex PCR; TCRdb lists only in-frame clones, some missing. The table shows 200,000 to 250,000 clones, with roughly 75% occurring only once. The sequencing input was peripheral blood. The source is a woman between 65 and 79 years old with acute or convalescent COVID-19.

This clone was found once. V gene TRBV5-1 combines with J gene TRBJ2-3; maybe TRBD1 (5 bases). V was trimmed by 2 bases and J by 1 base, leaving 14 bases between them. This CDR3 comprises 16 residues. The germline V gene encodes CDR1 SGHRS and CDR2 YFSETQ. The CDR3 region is CASSFRYRPRTDTQYF. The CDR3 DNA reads TGCGCCAGCAGCTTTCGGTACAGGCCCCGCACAGATACGCAGTATTTT.

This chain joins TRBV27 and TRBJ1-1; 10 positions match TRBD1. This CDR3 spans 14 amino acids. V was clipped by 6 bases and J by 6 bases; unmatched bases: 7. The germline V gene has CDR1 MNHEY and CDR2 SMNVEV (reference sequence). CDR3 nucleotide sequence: TGTGCCAGCAGCCGAGCCGGGACAGGGGCTGAAGCTTTCTTT. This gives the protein CASSRAGTGAEAFF.

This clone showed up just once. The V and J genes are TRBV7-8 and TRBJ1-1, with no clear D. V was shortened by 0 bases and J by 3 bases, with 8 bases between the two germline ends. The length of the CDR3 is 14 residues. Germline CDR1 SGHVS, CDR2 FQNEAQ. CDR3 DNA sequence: TGTGCCAGCAGCTTAGCGGAGAGATACACTGAAGCTTTCTTT. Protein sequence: CASSLAERYTEAFF.

The DNA of the CDR3 is TGTGCCAGCAGCTTACAGGGGGCCAACTATGGCTACACCTTC. Protein sequence: CASSLQGANYGYTF. The J gene is TRBJ1-2, the V gene TRBV9; 9 bases match TRBD1. The CDR3 is 14 amino acids. V lost 4 bases and J lost 2; bases outside the gene matches: 3. CDR1 is SGDLS and CDR2 is YYNGEE in the germline V gene.

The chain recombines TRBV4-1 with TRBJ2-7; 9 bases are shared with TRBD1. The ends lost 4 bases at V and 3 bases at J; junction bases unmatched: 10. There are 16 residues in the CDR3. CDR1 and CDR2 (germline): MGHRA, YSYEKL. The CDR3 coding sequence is TGCGCCAGCAGCCCAATATCACAGGGGGCCCACTACGAGCAGTACTTC. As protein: CASSPISQGAHYEQYF.

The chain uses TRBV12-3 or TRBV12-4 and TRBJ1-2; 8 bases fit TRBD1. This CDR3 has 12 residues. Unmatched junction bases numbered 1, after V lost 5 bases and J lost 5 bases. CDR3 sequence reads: CASSGTGYGYTF. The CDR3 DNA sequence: TGTGCCAGCAGTGGGACAGGTTATGGCTACACCTTC.

The CDR3 is CASSPGPGYNEQFF. In nucleotides, the CDR3 is TGTGCCAGCTCGCCTGGACCGGGGTACAATGAGCAGTTCTTC. V is TRBV18 and J is TRBJ2-1; D possibly corresponds to TRBD2 (5 bases). Trimming pared 6 bases from V and 4 bases from J, leaving 13 bases between. CDR1 KGHSH and CDR2 LQKENI come from the germline V gene. The CDR3 is made up of 14 amino acids.

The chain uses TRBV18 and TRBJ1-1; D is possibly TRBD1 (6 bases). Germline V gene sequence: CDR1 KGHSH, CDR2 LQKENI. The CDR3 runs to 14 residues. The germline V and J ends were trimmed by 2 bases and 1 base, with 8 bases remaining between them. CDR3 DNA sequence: TGTGCCAGCTCACCATCAGGGGCGAACACTGAAGCTTTCTTT. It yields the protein CASSPSGANTEAFF.

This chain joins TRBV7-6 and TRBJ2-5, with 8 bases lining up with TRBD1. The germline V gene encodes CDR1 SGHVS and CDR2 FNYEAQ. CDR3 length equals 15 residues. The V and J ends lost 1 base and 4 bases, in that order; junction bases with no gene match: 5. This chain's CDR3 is CASSLVSGGSETQYF. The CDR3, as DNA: TGTGCCAGCAGCTTAGTTTCAGGGGGCTCAGAGACCCAGTACTTC.

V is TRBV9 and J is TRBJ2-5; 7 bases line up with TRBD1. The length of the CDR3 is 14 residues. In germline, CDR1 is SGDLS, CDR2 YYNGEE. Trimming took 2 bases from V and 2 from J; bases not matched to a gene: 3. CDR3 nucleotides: TGTGCCAGCAGCGTGGGACAGCGGCAAGAGACCCAGTACTTC. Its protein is CASSVGQRQETQYF.

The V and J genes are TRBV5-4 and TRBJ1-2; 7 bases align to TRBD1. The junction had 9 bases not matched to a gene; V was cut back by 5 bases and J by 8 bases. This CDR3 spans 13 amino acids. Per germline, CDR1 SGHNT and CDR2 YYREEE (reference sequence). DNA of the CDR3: TGTGCCAGCAGACCGACAGGGTTGGACGGCTACACCTTC. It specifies CASRPTGLDGYTF.

CDR3: CASSQGGQTNSPLHF. CDR3 DNA: TGTGCCAGCAGCCAAGGGGGACAGACCAATTCACCCCTCCACTTT. The chain is built from TRBV3-1 (or the pseudogene TRBV3-2) and TRBJ1-6, with 7 bases that match TRBD1. Germline CDR1 LGHDT, CDR2 YNNKEL (reference sequence). The CDR3 sequence is 15 residues long. V trimming: 1 base; J trimming: 7 bases; junction bases outside the gene matches: 4.

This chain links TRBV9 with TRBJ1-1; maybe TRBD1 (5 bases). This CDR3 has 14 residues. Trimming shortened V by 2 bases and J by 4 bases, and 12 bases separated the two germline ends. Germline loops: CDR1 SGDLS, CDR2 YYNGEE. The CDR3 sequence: CASSVRQGGTEAFF. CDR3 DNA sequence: TGTGCCAGCAGCGTGAGGCAGGGCGGCACTGAAGCTTTCTTT.

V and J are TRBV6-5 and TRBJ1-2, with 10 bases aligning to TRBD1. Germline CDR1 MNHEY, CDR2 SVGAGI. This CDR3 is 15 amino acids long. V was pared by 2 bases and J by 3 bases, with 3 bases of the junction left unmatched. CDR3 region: CASSYDRGRYYGYTF. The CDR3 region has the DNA TGTGCCAGCAGTTACGACAGGGGGCGATACTATGGCTACACCTTC.